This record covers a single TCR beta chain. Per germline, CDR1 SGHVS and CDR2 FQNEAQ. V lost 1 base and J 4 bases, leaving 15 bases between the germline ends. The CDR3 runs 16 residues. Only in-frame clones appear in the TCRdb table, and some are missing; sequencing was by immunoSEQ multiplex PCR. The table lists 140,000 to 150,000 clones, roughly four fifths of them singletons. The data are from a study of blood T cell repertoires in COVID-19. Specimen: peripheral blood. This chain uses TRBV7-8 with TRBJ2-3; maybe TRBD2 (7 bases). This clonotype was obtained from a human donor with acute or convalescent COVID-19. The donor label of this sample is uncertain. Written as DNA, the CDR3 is TGTGCCAGCAGCTTAGAGGCGGGGGCCAGGGCAGATACGCAGTATTTT. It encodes CASSLEAGARADTQYF.